This T cell receptor beta chain was sequenced during a study of cytomegalovirus exposure and HLA in healthy donors. Study context: Approximately 83 million unique TCRs from HLA-typed donors were held in an early data release.

The ends were cut back, 1 base at V and 7 bases at J, with 14 bases in the middle. Per germline, CDR1 LGHNA and CDR2 YSLEER. CDR3 length equals 16 residues. The PCR ran on 60 Vbeta and 13 Jbeta primers. TCRdb's table, derived via immunoSEQ multiplex PCR, lists solely in-frame clones and lacks some. The data hold about 90,000 clones, with around 80% observed a single time. This TCR was recovered from a man between 25 and 39 years old in good health and CMV-seronegative. The rearrangement joins TRBV4-3 to TRBJ1-6; no firm D call. Sequencing input: PBMCs. The CDR3 DNA sequence: TGCGCCAGCAGCCAAGGCGCCGCCCTAACGAATTCACCCCTCCACTTT. Translating it yields CASSQGAALTNSPLHF.